These T cell receptor beta chains were read from a single sample in a study of T cell responses to AZD1222 COVID-19 vaccine. Sequencing used immunoSEQ multiplex PCR; TCRdb keeps in-frame clones, though not all of them. The sample shows about 120,000 clones, around 88% of them seen only once. Material: peripheral blood, obtained on day 0 of AZD1222 vaccination. These receptors all stem from an adult in good health. Both conserved end residues are part of each CDR3. A D gene is named only where the DNA matches it firmly. Clone size is given for some rows only: seen once, a few or many times, or a class if the clone is expanded.

d_call j_call clone_size v_call cdr3_aa cdr3_nt
- TRBJ2-7 - TRBV30 CAWSGGVGYEQYF TGTGCCTGGAGTGGTGGCGTTGGCTACGAGCAGTACTTC
- TRBJ2-1 - TRBV21-1 CASSKFQRGSSYNEQFF TGTGCCAGCAGCAAATTCCAGCGGGGAAGCTCCTACAATGAGCAGTTCTTC
TRBD2 TRBJ2-1 - TRBV6-5 CASSYGLAGRNEQFF TGTGCCAGCAGCTATGGACTAGCGGGAAGAAATGAGCAGTTCTTC
TRBD1 TRBJ1-2 once TRBV7-9 CASSSTGTYGYTF TGTGCCAGCAGCTCGACAGGGACCTATGGCTACACCTTC
- TRBJ1-5 - TRBV19 CASSPYGDGNQPQHF TGTGCCAGTAGCCCTTATGGGGACGGCAATCAGCCCCAGCATTTT
TRBD1 TRBJ1-6 - TRBV4-3 CASSQNRGGPLHF TGCGCCAGCAGCCAAAACAGGGGCGGACCCCTCCACTTT
- TRBJ1-3 - TRBV28 CASSTTGLPSGNTIYF TGTGCCAGCAGTACAACGGGACTGCCCTCTGGAAACACCATATATTTT
- TRBJ1-3 few TRBV28 CASISAPGNTIYF TGTGCCAGCATTTCAGCCCCTGGAAACACCATATATTTT
- TRBJ1-6 - TRBV5-1 CASSLQGRRSSPLHF TGCGCCAGCAGCCTACAGGGTCGGAGGAGTTCACCCCTCCACTTT
- TRBJ1-6 - TRBV28 CASGGNSPLHF TGTGCCAGCGGGGGGAATTCACCCCTCCACTTT
- TRBJ2-1 once TRBV5-1 CASSLVPGSYNEQFF TGCGCCAGCAGCTTGGTACCCGGCTCCTACAATGAGCAGTTCTTC
- TRBJ2-7 - TRBV4-1 CASSQGYLDGEQYF TGCGCCAGCAGCCAAGGTTATTTAGATGGCGAGCAGTACTTC
- TRBJ2-7 - TRBV6-5 CASVGSSYEQYF TGTGCCAGCGTGGGGAGCTCCTACGAGCAGTACTTC
- TRBJ1-1 - TRBV18 CASSHSAGKNTEAFF TGTGCCAGCTCACATTCAGCGGGGAAGAACACTGAAGCTTTCTTT
TRBD1 TRBJ1-1 - TRBV7-2 CASSPRGANTEAFF TGTGCCAGCAGCCCCAGGGGGGCTAACACTGAAGCTTTCTTT
- TRBJ2-1 - TRBV18 CASSLPGRNNEQFF TGTGCCAGCTCGCTACCGGGACGGAACAATGAGCAGTTCTTC
TRBD2 TRBJ2-1 - TRBV9 CASSVDSGGYNEQFF TGTGCCAGCAGCGTAGATAGCGGGGGCTACAATGAGCAGTTCTTC
- TRBJ2-3 - TRBV11-2 CASSLGAERSTDTQYF TGTGCCAGCAGCTTAGGAGCGGAGCGGAGCACAGATACGCAGTATTTT
TRBD1 TRBJ1-4 once TRBV4-3 CASSQDTLYGTGEKLFF TGCGCCAGCAGCCAAGATACGTTGTACGGGACAGGGGAAAAACTGTTTTTT
- TRBJ1-3 - TRBV5-1 CASSLIGFISGNTIYF TGCGCCAGCAGCTTGATAGGGTTCATCTCTGGAAACACCATATATTTT
- TRBJ1-1 - TRBV19 CASRNRTEAFF TGTGCCAGTAGAAACCGCACTGAAGCTTTCTTT
- TRBJ2-2 - TRBV7-9 CASSFLANTGELFF TGTGCCAGCAGCTTTCTAGCGAACACCGGGGAGCTGTTTTTT
- TRBJ1-2 - TRBV18 CASSPPERPLNYGYTF TGTGCCAGCTCACCACCGGAGAGGCCCCTTAACTATGGCTACACCTTC
TRBD1 TRBJ1-2 - TRBV6-2/TRBV6-3 CASSYIGGSSNYGYTF TGTGCCAGCAGTTACATAGGGGGCAGCTCTAACTATGGCTACACCTTC
- TRBJ2-7 - TRBV4-1 CASSQDDGTYEQYF TGCGCCAGCAGCCAGGACGACGGAACCTACGAGCAGTACTTC
TRBD1 TRBJ2-1 - TRBV28 CASRSTGVRGYNEQFF TGTGCCAGCAGATCTACAGGGGTTAGGGGATACAATGAGCAGTTCTTC